The rows below give T cell receptor beta chains drawn from one sample of a study of cytomegalovirus exposure and HLA in healthy donors. TCRdb keeps only in-frame clones here, not all; method: immunoSEQ multiplex PCR. This table holds 150,000 or so clones, 60% to 80% found once. The material sequenced was PBMCs. These receptors were obtained from a woman aged 35 to 49 in good health and CMV-seronegative. Both conserved end residues are part of each CDR3. The D gene is left open where the match is weak. For some rows the clone size is stated as once, few or many, or as a class when expanded; others skip it.

j_call: TRBJ2-5
v_call: TRBV15
clone_size: -
d_call: TRBD2
cdr3_aa: CATSRDKGGFEDQYF
cdr3_nt: TGTGCCACCAGCAGAGATAAGGGAGGGTTTGAAGACCAGTACTTC

j_call: TRBJ2-1
v_call: TRBV7-9
clone_size: -
d_call: -
cdr3_aa: CASRFSGFAFF
cdr3_nt: TGTGCCAGCAGATTCAGCGGGTTCGCGTTCTTC

j_call: TRBJ2-2
v_call: TRBV7-6
clone_size: -
d_call: TRBD2
cdr3_aa: CASSRGTAGGAGELFF
cdr3_nt: TGTGCCAGCAGCAGGGGGACAGCGGGGGGGGCCGGGGAGCTGTTTTTT

j_call: TRBJ2-5
v_call: TRBV6-4
clone_size: -
d_call: -
cdr3_aa: CASSDSGGGEQETQYF
cdr3_nt: TGTGCCAGCAGTGACTCAGGCGGGGGCGAACAAGAGACCCAGTACTTC

j_call: TRBJ2-3
v_call: TRBV28
clone_size: -
d_call: TRBD2
cdr3_aa: CASSLEPGGALTDTQYF
cdr3_nt: TGTGCCAGCAGTTTGGAGCCGGGGGGGGCGCTCACAGATACGCAGTATTTT

j_call: TRBJ1-1
v_call: TRBV7-3
clone_size: few
d_call: TRBD1
cdr3_aa: CASSPTGVNTEAFF
cdr3_nt: TGTGCCAGCAGCCCGACAGGGGTGAACACTGAAGCTTTCTTT

j_call: TRBJ2-4
v_call: TRBV19
clone_size: -
d_call: TRBD2
cdr3_aa: CASSGRAGSIQYF
cdr3_nt: TGTGCCAGTAGCGGGAGGGCCGGGAGCATTCAGTACTTC

j_call: TRBJ2-1
v_call: TRBV30
clone_size: -
d_call: TRBD1
cdr3_aa: CAWDPGQGSYNEQFF
cdr3_nt: TGTGCCTGGGACCCGGGACAGGGCTCCTACAATGAGCAGTTCTTC

j_call: TRBJ2-2
v_call: TRBV7-6
clone_size: -
d_call: -
cdr3_aa: CASSLGGRSQVGDTYTGELFF
cdr3_nt: TGTGCCAGCAGCTTAGGCGGGAGAAGTCAAGTTGGGGACACATATACCGGGGAGCTGTTTTTT

j_call: TRBJ2-1
v_call: TRBV5-4
clone_size: few
d_call: TRBD1
cdr3_aa: CASSAGQGINNEQFF
cdr3_nt: TGTGCCAGCAGCGCGGGACAGGGGATAAACAATGAGCAGTTCTTC

j_call: TRBJ1-3
v_call: TRBV19
clone_size: -
d_call: TRBD1
cdr3_aa: CASRALQGSSGNTIYF
cdr3_nt: TGTGCCAGTAGAGCATTACAGGGGTCCTCTGGAAACACCATATATTTT

j_call: TRBJ2-7
v_call: TRBV27
clone_size: -
d_call: -
cdr3_aa: CASSWGKGPYEQYF
cdr3_nt: TGTGCCAGCAGTTGGGGAAAGGGGCCCTACGAGCAGTACTTC

j_call: TRBJ1-2
v_call: TRBV7-2
clone_size: few
d_call: -
cdr3_aa: CASSLNLQGIHGYTF
cdr3_nt: TGTGCCAGCAGCCTCAACCTACAGGGTATACATGGCTACACCTTC

j_call: TRBJ2-1
v_call: TRBV11-3
clone_size: -
d_call: TRBD1
cdr3_aa: CASSAGTGGIEQFF
cdr3_nt: TGTGCCAGCAGCGCGGGGACAGGGGGCATTGAGCAGTTCTTC

j_call: TRBJ2-2
v_call: TRBV27
clone_size: -
d_call: -
cdr3_aa: CASSLSRGLGELFF
cdr3_nt: TGTGCCAGCAGTTTATCACGGGGACTCGGGGAGCTGTTTTTT

j_call: TRBJ1-2
v_call: TRBV5-4
clone_size: -
d_call: TRBD1
cdr3_aa: CASSLGMTGNYGYTF
cdr3_nt: TGTGCCAGCAGCTTGGGGATGACAGGGAACTATGGCTACACCTTC

j_call: TRBJ2-1
v_call: TRBV5-1
clone_size: -
d_call: TRBD2
cdr3_aa: CASSLAVRGGLGSYNEQFF
cdr3_nt: TGCGCCAGCAGCTTGGCCGTTCGGGGGGGCCTGGGATCCTACAATGAGCAGTTCTTC

j_call: TRBJ2-7
v_call: TRBV28
clone_size: -
d_call: -
cdr3_aa: CASRAVRGGTYEQYF
cdr3_nt: TGTGCCAGCAGGGCCGTGAGGGGGGGGACCTACGAGCAGTACTTC

j_call: TRBJ2-2
v_call: TRBV6-5
clone_size: once
d_call: TRBD1
cdr3_aa: CASSRTGSSRGLFF
cdr3_nt: TGTGCCAGCTCAAGGACAGGGTCCTCAAGGGGGCTGTTTTTT

j_call: TRBJ1-1
v_call: TRBV5-1
clone_size: -
d_call: -
cdr3_aa: CASSMTAEVNTEAFF
cdr3_nt: TGCGCCAGCAGCATGACAGCCGAGGTGAACACTGAAGCTTTCTTT

j_call: TRBJ2-7
v_call: TRBV7-2
clone_size: -
d_call: -
cdr3_aa: CASSSQVYEQYF
cdr3_nt: TGTGCCAGCAGCTCCCAGGTGTACGAGCAGTACTTC

j_call: TRBJ2-3
v_call: TRBV2
clone_size: -
d_call: -
cdr3_aa: CARSGIGLPPTDTQYF
cdr3_nt: TGTGCCAGGTCCGGGATTGGGTTACCGCCTACAGATACGCAGTATTTT

j_call: TRBJ2-5
v_call: TRBV19
clone_size: -
d_call: TRBD1
cdr3_aa: CASTRQGTETQYF
cdr3_nt: TGTGCCAGTACCCGACAGGGAACGGAGACCCAGTACTTC

j_call: TRBJ1-5
v_call: TRBV19
clone_size: -
d_call: -
cdr3_aa: CASSIAGGGPQPQHF
cdr3_nt: TGTGCCAGTAGTATAGCCGGTGGAGGTCCTCAGCCCCAGCATTTT

j_call: TRBJ2-2
v_call: TRBV11-2
clone_size: few
d_call: -
cdr3_aa: CASSFTGQNTGELFF
cdr3_nt: TGTGCCAGCAGCTTCACGGGACAGAACACCGGGGAGCTGTTTTTT

j_call: TRBJ2-7
v_call: TRBV5-5
clone_size: few
d_call: TRBD1
cdr3_aa: CASSLGTGLYEQYF
cdr3_nt: TGTGCCAGCAGCTTGGGGACAGGACTTTACGAGCAGTACTTC

j_call: TRBJ2-7
v_call: TRBV28
clone_size: -
d_call: TRBD1
cdr3_aa: CASSGQMLRGQYF
cdr3_nt: TGTGCCAGTTCGGGACAGATGCTGCGTGGGCAGTACTTC

j_call: TRBJ1-6
v_call: TRBV11-2
clone_size: -
d_call: TRBD1
cdr3_aa: CASSERGGNSPLHF
cdr3_nt: TGTGCCAGCAGCGAGCGAGGGGGCAATTCACCCCTCCACTTT

j_call: TRBJ1-5
v_call: TRBV2
clone_size: -
d_call: -
cdr3_aa: CASSEAASYQPQHF
cdr3_nt: TGTGCCAGCAGTGAGGCAGCGTCCTATCAGCCCCAGCATTTT

j_call: TRBJ2-5
v_call: TRBV10-3
clone_size: -
d_call: -
cdr3_aa: CAISEGAQEYF
cdr3_nt: TGTGCCATCAGTGAAGGGGCCCAGGAGTACTTC

j_call: TRBJ1-3
v_call: TRBV4-1
clone_size: -
d_call: -
cdr3_aa: CASSPGRGYSGNTIYF
cdr3_nt: TGCGCCAGCAGCCCTGGACGGGGTTACTCTGGAAACACCATATATTTT

j_call: TRBJ1-1
v_call: TRBV5-1
clone_size: -
d_call: -
cdr3_aa: CASSSVGDTEAFF
cdr3_nt: TGCGCCAGCAGCTCCGTCGGGGACACTGAAGCTTTCTTT

j_call: TRBJ1-5
v_call: TRBV6-6
clone_size: few
d_call: -
cdr3_aa: CASREGLKPHQPQHF
cdr3_nt: TGTGCCAGCAGAGAGGGTTTAAAGCCCCATCAGCCCCAGCATTTT

j_call: TRBJ1-2
v_call: TRBV4-1
clone_size: -
d_call: TRBD1
cdr3_aa: CASTWTDRETYGYTF
cdr3_nt: TGCGCCAGCACCTGGACCGACAGGGAGACCTATGGCTACACCTTC

j_call: TRBJ1-2
v_call: TRBV14
clone_size: -
d_call: -
cdr3_aa: CASSQETRPHPYGYTF
cdr3_nt: TGTGCCAGCAGCCAAGAGACGAGGCCCCATCCCTATGGCTACACCTTC

j_call: TRBJ1-3
v_call: TRBV7-2
clone_size: -
d_call: TRBD1
cdr3_aa: CASSFGQVKGNTIYF
cdr3_nt: TGTGCCAGCAGCTTCGGACAGGTCAAAGGAAACACCATATATTTT

j_call: TRBJ2-5
v_call: TRBV19
clone_size: once
d_call: TRBD2
cdr3_aa: CASSPPSGRAFRETQYF
cdr3_nt: TGTGCCAGTAGTCCTCCTAGCGGGAGGGCCTTTAGAGAGACCCAGTACTTC

j_call: TRBJ2-1
v_call: TRBV6-1
clone_size: -
d_call: -
cdr3_aa: CASTSFNEQFF
cdr3_nt: TGTGCCAGCACCTCTTTCAATGAGCAGTTCTTC

j_call: TRBJ2-1
v_call: TRBV5-6
clone_size: once
d_call: -
cdr3_aa: CASSLTGNHLEQFF
cdr3_nt: TGTGCCAGCAGCTTGACAGGGAACCATCTCGAGCAGTTCTTC

j_call: TRBJ1-1
v_call: TRBV6-1
clone_size: -
d_call: -
cdr3_aa: CASRMTNTEAFF
cdr3_nt: TGTGCCAGCAGGATGACAAACACTGAAGCTTTCTTT

j_call: TRBJ2-3
v_call: TRBV7-2
clone_size: -
d_call: -
cdr3_aa: CASSFLTGTDTQYF
cdr3_nt: TGTGCCAGCAGCTTCCTTACTGGCACAGATACGCAGTATTTT

j_call: TRBJ1-5
v_call: TRBV5-4
clone_size: few
d_call: TRBD1
cdr3_aa: CASSPGTGLNQPQHF
cdr3_nt: TGTGCCAGCAGCCCCGGGACAGGGCTCAATCAGCCCCAGCATTTT

j_call: TRBJ2-1
v_call: TRBV28
clone_size: -
d_call: TRBD2
cdr3_aa: CASRVSSSGIIGEQFF
cdr3_nt: TGTGCCAGCAGGGTGTCTTCTAGCGGGATTATAGGGGAGCAGTTCTTC

j_call: TRBJ2-4
v_call: TRBV5-6
clone_size: few
d_call: -
cdr3_aa: CASSSGVPGTKNIQYF
cdr3_nt: TGTGCCAGCAGCTCCGGGGTCCCGGGGACCAAAAACATTCAGTACTTC

j_call: TRBJ2-7
v_call: TRBV7-6
clone_size: -
d_call: TRBD1
cdr3_aa: CASSSGQGVSYEQYF
cdr3_nt: TGTGCCAGCAGCTCTGGACAGGGGGTTTCCTACGAGCAGTACTTC

j_call: TRBJ2-7
v_call: TRBV7-2
clone_size: once
d_call: -
cdr3_aa: CASSSGYSTSSYEQYF
cdr3_nt: TGTGCCAGCAGCTCAGGGTACAGCACCTCCTCCTACGAGCAGTACTTC

j_call: TRBJ1-6
v_call: TRBV5-1
clone_size: -
d_call: TRBD1
cdr3_aa: CASSLAGDSSNSPLHF
cdr3_nt: TGCGCCAGCAGCTTGGCCGGGGACAGTTCAAATTCACCCCTCCACTTT